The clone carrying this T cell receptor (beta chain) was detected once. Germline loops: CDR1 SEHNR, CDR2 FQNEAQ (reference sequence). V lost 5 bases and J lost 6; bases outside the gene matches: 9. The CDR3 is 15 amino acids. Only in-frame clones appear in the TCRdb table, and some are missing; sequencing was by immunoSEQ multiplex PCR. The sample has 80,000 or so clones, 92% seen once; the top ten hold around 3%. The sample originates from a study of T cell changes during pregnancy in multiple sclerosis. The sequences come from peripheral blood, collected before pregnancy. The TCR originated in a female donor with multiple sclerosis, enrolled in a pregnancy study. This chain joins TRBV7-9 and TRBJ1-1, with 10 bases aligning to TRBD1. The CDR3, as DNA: TGTGCCAGCAGCCCCCGACAGGGGGCGCGCTCTGAAGCTTTCTTT. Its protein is CASSPRQGARSEAFF.